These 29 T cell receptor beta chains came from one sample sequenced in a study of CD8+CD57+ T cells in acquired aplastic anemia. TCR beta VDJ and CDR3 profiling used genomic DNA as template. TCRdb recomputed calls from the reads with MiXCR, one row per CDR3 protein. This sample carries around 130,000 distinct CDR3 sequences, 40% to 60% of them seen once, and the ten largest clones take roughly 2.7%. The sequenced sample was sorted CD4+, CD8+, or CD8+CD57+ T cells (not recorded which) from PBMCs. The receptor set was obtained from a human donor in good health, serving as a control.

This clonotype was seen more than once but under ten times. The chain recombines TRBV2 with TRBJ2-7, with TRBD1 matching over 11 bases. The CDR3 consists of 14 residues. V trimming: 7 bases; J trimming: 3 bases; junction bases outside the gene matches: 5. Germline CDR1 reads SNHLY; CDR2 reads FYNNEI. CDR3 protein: CASKWDRGVYEQYF. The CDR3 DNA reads TGTGCCAGCAAGTGGGACAGGGGGGTCTACGAGCAGTACTTC.

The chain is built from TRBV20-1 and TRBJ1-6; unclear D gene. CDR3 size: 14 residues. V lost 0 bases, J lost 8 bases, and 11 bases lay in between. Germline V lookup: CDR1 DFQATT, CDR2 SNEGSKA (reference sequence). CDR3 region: CSARDKGLDSPLHF. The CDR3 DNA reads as TGCAGTGCTAGAGATAAGGGCTTAGATTCACCCCTCCACTTT.

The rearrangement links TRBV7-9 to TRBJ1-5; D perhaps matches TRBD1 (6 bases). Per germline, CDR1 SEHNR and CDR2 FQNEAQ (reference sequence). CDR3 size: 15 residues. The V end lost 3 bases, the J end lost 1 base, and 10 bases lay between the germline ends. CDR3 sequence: CASSFEGGSNQPQHF. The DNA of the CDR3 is TGTGCCAGCAGCTTTGAGGGGGGAAGCAATCAGCCCCAGCATTTT.

The CDR3 DNA sequence: TGTGCCAGCAGCCAAGATAGTGGGTCGGGGGGGCAAGGGGAGACCCAGTACTTC. It encodes CASSQDSGSGGQGETQYF. The chain couples TRBV4-2 to TRBJ2-5, with TRBD2 matching over 8 bases. Germline V gene lookup returns CDR1 LGHNA and CDR2 YNFKEQ. The CDR3 length is 18 residues. V dropped 0 bases and J dropped 5; count of bases not matched to a gene: 14.

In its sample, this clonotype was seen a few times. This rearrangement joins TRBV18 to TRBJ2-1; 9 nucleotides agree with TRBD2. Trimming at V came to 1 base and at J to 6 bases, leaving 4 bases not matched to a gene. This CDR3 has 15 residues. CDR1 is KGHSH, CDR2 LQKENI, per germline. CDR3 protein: CASSPRGGAINEQFF. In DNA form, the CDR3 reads TGTGCCAGCTCACCACGCGGGGGGGCCATCAATGAGCAGTTCTTC. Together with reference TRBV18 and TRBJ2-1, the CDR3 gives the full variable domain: NAGVMQNPRHLVRRRGQEARLRCSPMKGHSHVYWYRQLPEEGLKFMVYLQKENIIDESGMPKERFSAEFPKEGPSILRIQQVVRGDSAAYFCASSPRGGAINEQFFGPGTRLTVL.

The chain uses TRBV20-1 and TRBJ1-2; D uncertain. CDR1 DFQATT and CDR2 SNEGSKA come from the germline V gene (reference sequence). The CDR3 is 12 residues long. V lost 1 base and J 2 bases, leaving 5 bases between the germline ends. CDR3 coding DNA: TGCAGTGCTAGAGGAGGGAACTATGGCTACACCTTC. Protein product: CSARGGNYGYTF.

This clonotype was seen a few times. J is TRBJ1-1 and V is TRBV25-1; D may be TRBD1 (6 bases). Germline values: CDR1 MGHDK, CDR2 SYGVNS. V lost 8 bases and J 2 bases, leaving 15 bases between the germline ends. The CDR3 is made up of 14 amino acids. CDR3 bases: TGTGCCAGCCGGACGAGGGACACTAACACTGAAGCTTTCTTT. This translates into CASRTRDTNTEAFF.

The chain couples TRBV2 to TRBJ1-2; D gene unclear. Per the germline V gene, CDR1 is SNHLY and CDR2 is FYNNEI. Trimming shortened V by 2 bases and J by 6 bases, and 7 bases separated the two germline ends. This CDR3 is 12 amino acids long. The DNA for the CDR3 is TGTGCCAGCAGTGAATATGGTGATGGCTACACCTTC. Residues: CASSEYGDGYTF.

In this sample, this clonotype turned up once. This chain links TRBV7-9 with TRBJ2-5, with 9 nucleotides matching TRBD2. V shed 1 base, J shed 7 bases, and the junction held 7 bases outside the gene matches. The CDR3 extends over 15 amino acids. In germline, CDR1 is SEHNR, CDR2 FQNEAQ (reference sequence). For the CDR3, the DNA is TGTGCCAGCAGCTTAGAGGGTCTAGCGGGGACGACCCAGTACTTC. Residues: CASSLEGLAGTTQYF.

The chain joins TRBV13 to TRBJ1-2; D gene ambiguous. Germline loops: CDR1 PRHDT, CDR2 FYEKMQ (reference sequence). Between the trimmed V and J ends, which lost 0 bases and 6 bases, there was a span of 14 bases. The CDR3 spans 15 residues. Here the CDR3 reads CASSLGRGQQNGYTF. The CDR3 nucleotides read TGTGCCAGCAGCTTAGGCCGAGGCCAGCAGAATGGCTACACCTTC.

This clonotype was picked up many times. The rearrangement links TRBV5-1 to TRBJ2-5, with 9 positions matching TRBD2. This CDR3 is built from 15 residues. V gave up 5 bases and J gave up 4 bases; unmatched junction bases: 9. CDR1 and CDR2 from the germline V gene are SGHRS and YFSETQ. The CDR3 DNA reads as TGCGCCAGCAGTCCGGGGCGGGGGGGCCCAGAGACCCAGTACTTC. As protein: CASSPGRGGPETQYF.

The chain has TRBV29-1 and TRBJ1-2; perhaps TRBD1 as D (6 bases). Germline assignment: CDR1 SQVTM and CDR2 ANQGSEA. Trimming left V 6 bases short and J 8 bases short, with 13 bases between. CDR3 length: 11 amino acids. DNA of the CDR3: TGCAGCGTCGCAGGTCAGGGGGGCTACACCTTC. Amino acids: CSVAGQGGYTF.

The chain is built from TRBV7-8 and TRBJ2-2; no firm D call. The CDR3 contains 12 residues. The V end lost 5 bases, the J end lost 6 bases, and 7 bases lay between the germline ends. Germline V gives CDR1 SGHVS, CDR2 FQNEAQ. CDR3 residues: CASSRVAGELFF. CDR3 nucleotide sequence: TGTGCCAGCAGCCGGGTGGCCGGGGAGCTGTTTTTT.

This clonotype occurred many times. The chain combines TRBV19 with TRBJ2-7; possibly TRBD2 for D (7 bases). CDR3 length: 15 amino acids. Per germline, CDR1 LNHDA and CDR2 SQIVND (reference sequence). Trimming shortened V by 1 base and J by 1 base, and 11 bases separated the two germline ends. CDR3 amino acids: CASSIGGGGSYEQYF. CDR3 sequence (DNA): TGTGCCAGTAGTATAGGGGGGGGCGGTTCCTACGAGCAGTACTTC.

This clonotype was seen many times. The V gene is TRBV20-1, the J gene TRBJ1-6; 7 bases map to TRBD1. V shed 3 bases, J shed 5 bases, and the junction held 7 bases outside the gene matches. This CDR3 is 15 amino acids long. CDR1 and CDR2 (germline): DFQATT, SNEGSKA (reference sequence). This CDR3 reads CSARAGTVDNSPLHF. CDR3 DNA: TGCAGTGCTAGGGCAGGGACAGTAGATAATTCACCCCTCCACTTT.

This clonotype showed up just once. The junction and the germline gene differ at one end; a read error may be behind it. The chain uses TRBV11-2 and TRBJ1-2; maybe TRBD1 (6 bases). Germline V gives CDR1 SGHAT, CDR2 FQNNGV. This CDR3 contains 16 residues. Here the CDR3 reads CASSLDIQGGRYGYIF. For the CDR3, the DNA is TGTGCCAGCAGCTTAGATATACAGGGAGGCCGCTATGGCTACATCTTC. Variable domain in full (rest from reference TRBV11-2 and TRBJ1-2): EAGVAQSPRYKIIEKRQSVAFWCNPISGHATLYWYQQILGQGPKLLIQFQNNGVVDDSQLPKDRFSAERLKGVDSTLKIQPAKLEDSAVYLCASSLDIQGGRYGYIFGSGTRLTVV.

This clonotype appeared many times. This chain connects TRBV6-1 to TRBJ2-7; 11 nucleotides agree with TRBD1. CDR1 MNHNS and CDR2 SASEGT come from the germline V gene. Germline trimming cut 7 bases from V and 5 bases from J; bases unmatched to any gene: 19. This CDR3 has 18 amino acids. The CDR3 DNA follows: TGTGCCAGCACCCCTCACCAACGGACAGGGGGCTATTTGGACGAGCAGTACTTC. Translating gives CASTPHQRTGGYLDEQYF.

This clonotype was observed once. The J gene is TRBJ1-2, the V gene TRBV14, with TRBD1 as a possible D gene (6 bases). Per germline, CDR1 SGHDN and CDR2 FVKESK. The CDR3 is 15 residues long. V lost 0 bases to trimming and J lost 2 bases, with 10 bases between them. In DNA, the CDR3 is TGTGCCAGCAGCCAAGATAGGGGGTCAAACTATGGCTACACCTTC. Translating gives CASSQDRGSNYGYTF.

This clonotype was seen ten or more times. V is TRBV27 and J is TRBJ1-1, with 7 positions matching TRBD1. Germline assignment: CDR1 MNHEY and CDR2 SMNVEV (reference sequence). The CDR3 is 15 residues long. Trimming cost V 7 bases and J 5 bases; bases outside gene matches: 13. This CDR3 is CASMERGRWTTEAFF. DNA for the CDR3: TGTGCCAGCATGGAGAGGGGGCGATGGACTACTGAAGCTTTCTTT.

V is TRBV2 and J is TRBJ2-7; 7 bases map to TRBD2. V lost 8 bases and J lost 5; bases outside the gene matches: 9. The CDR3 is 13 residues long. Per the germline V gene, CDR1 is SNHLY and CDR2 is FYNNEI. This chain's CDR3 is CASAREGQDEQYF. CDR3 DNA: TGTGCCAGCGCCAGGGAGGGGCAGGACGAGCAGTACTTC.

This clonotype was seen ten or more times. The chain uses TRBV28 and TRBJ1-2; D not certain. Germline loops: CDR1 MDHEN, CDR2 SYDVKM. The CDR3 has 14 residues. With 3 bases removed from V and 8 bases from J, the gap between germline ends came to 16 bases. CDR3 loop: CASSFTEAPGGYTF. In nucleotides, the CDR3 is TGTGCCAGCAGTTTCACAGAGGCACCTGGGGGCTACACCTTC.

Written as DNA, the CDR3 is TGCAGTGCTAGAGATTACCGCGAGGGGGCCCAAGAGACCCAGTACTTC. Protein product: CSARDYREGAQETQYF. The gene calls are TRBV20-1 and TRBJ2-5; the match to TRBD1 covers 7 bases. V lost 0 bases, J lost 1 base, and 8 bases stayed unmatched. There are 16 residues in the CDR3. Germline values: CDR1 DFQATT, CDR2 SNEGSKA (reference sequence).

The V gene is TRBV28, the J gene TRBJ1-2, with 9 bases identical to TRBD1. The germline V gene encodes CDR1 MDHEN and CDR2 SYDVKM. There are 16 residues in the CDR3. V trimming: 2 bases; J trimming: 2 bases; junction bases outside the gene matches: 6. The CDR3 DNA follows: TGTGCCAGCAGTTTAACAGGGGGCGGACCAAACTATGGCTACACCTTC. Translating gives CASSLTGGGPNYGYTF.

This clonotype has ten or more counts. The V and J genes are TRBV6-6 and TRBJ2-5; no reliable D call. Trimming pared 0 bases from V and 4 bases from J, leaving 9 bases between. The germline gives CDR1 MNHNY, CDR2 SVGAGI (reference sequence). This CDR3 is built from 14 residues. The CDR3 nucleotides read TGTGCCAGCAGTTACTCTAGCTTTGCAGAGACCCAGTACTTC. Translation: CASSYSSFAETQYF.

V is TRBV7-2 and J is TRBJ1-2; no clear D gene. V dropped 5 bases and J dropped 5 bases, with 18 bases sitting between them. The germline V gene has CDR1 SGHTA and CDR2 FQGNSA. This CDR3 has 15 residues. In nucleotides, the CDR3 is TGTGCCAGCAGCCTCATCTTTTCGGGGAAGTATGGCTACACCTTC. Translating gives CASSLIFSGKYGYTF.

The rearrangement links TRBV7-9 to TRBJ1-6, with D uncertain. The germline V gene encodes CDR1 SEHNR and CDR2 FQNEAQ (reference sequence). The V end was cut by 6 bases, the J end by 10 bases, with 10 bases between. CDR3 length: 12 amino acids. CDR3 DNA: TGTGCCAGCAGAACGTCGGTGTCACCCCTCCACTTT. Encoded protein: CASRTSVSPLHF.

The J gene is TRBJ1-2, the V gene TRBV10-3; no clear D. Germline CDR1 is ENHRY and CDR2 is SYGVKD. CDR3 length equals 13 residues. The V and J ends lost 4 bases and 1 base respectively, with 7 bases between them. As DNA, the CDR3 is TGTGCCATCAGTGGAGACAATAACTATGGCTACACCTTC. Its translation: CAISGDNNYGYTF.

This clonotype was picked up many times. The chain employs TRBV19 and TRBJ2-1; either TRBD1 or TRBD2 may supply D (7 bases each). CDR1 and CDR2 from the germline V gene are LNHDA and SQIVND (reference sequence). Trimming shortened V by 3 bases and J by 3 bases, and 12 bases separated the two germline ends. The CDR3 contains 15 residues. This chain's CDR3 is CASSIQGGNYNEQFF. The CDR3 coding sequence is TGTGCCAGTAGTATTCAGGGGGGGAACTACAATGAGCAGTTCTTC.

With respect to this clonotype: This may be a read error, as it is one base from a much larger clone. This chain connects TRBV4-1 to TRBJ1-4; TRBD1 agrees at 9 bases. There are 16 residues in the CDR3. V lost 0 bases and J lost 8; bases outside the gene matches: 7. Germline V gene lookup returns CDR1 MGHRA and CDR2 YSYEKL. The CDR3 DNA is TGCGCCAGCAGCCAAGAGAGAGGACAGGGGCTCGAAAAACTGTTTTTT. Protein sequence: CASSQERGQGLEKLFF.